The text below deals with one T cell receptor (beta chain). This sample is part of a study of technical replicates of blood from a handful of donors. Here immunoSEQ multiplex PCR was the method, and the copy in TCRdb shows in-frame clones only, minus some. The sample gives more than 65,000 clones, nearly 97% of which show up once; about 0.25% is in the top ten. Germline V gene lookup returns CDR1 SGHTS and CDR2 YDEGEE. V dropped 8 bases and J dropped 3 bases, with 17 bases sitting between them. This CDR3 comprises 14 residues. The gene calls are TRBV5-8 and TRBJ1-1, with D maybe TRBD1 (5 bases). The sequence derives from a human donor in good health. Source material: T cells isolated from PBMCs. The CDR3, as DNA: TGTGCCAGGACTACCCCCGGGACTGACACTGAAGCTTTCTTT. Amino acids: CARTTPGTDTEAFF.